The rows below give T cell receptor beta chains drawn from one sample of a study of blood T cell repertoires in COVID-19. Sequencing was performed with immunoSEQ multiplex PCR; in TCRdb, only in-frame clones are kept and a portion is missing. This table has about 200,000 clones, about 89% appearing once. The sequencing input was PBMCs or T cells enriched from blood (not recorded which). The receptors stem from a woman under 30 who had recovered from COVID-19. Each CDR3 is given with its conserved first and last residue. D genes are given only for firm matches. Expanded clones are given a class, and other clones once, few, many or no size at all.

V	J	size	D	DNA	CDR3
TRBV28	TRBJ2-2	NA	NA	TGTGCCAGCACCTTAGCCAGGAACACCGGGGAGCTGTTTTTT	CASTLARNTGELFF
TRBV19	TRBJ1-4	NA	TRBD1	TGTGCCAGTAGTAAACCGGGACAGGGGAATGAAAAACTGTTTTTT	CASSKPGQGNEKLFF
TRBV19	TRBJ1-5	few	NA	TGTGCCAGTAGTGCGGGGCTTCAGCCCCAGCATTTT	CASSAGLQPQHF
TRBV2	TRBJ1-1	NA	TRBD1	TGTGCCAGCAGTGGACAGGGTAGGGACACTGAAGCTTTCTTT	CASSGQGRDTEAFF
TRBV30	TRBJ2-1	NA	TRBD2	TGTGCCTGGAGTTCGGGACTAGCAATCAATGAGCAGTTCTTC	CAWSSGLAINEQFF
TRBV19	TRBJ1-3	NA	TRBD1	TGTGCCAGTAGTATAGGCGGGACAGGCCCTGGAAACACCATATATTTT	CASSIGGTGPGNTIYF
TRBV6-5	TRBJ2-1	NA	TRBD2	TGTGCCAGCAGTTACGGCACTAGCGGCGCTAATGAGCAGTTCTTC	CASSYGTSGANEQFF
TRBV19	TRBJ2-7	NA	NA	TGTGCCAGCCGTCCCGGGACGGGGGACTACGAGCAGTACTTC	CASRPGTGDYEQYF
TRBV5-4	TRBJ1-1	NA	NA	TGTGCCAGCAGCTTGGTCACAGAGAACACTGAAGCTTTCTTT	CASSLVTENTEAFF
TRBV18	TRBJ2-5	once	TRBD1	TGTGCCAGCTCAGAAACAGGGGGCGGACAAGAGACCCAGTACTTC	CASSETGGGQETQYF
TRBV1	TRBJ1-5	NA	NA	TGCACCAGCTATTCCAGGGGGCTCCATCAGCCCCAGCATTTT	CTSYSRGLHQPQHF
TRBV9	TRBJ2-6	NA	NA	TGTGCCAGCAGCCCCGGTAGCTCTGGGGCCAACGTCCTGACTTTC	CASSPGSSGANVLTF
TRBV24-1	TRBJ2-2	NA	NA	TGTGCCACCAGTGTACGGGGACACGGGAAGTACACCGGGGAGCTGTTTTTT	CATSVRGHGKYTGELFF
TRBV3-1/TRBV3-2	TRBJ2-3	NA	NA	TGTGCCAGCAGCCCGACAGGGACTAGCACAGATACGCAGTATTTT	CASSPTGTSTDTQYF
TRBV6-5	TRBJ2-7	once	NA	TGTGCCAGCAGTTCGACTACCTACGAGCAGTACTTC	CASSSTTYEQYF
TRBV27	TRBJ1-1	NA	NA	TGTGCCAGCAGTTCCCGAGAGAACACTGAAGCTTTCTTT	CASSSRENTEAFF
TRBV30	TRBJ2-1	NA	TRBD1	TGTGCCTGGACCCCGGGACAGGGGCCTTACAATGAGCAGTTCTTC	CAWTPGQGPYNEQFF
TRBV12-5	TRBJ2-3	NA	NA	TGTGCTAGTGGCCGCACAGGTTACACAGATACGCAGTATTTT	CASGRTGYTDTQYF
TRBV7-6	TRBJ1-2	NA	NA	TGTGCCAGCAGCTTAGAGTACTGGGGGAGGGGTAACTATGGCTACACCTTC	CASSLEYWGRGNYGYTF
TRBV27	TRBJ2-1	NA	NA	TGTGCCAGCAGTTCCCTACAGCAGCCCTACAATGAGCAGTTCTTC	CASSSLQQPYNEQFF
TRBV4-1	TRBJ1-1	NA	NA	TGCGCCAGCAGCCAAGAACGGGGGGCGGGCACTGAAGCTTTCTTT	CASSQERGAGTEAFF
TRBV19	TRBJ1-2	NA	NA	TGTGCCAGTAGTGACAATTATTGGTATGGCTACACCTTC	CASSDNYWYGYTF
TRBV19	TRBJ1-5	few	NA	TGTGCCAGTAGTCTCGACAGCACCGATCAGCCCCAGCATTTT	CASSLDSTDQPQHF
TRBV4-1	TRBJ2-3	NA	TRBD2	TGCGCCAGCAGCCAAACCGGACTAGCGGGGGCCTGGGATACGCAGTATTTT	CASSQTGLAGAWDTQYF
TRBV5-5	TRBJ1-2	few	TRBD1	TGTGCCAGCAGCCCGAGGAGGGCCCCACAGGGGCCCTATGGCTACACCTTC	CASSPRRAPQGPYGYTF
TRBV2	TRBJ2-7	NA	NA	TGTGCCAGCAGTGAAGCGCTTCGCGGGTACGAGCAGTACTTC	CASSEALRGYEQYF
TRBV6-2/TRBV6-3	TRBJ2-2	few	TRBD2	TGTGCCAGCAGTTACGCGGGACTAGCGGACACCGGGGAGCTGTTTTTT	CASSYAGLADTGELFF
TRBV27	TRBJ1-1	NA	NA	TGTGCCAGCAGCCAAGGGGGAAGAACTGAAGCTTTCTTT	CASSQGGRTEAFF
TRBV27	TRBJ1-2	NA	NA	TGTGCCAGCAGCTCAGGGAAGGGGGACTATGGCTACACCTTC	CASSSGKGDYGYTF
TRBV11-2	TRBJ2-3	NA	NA	TGTGCCAGCAGCTTAGATTCTGCGGATACGCAGTATTTT	CASSLDSADTQYF
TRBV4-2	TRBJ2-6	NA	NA	TGTGCCAGCAGCCAAGAAGGGGGCTCTGGGGCCAACGTCCTGACTTTC	CASSQEGGSGANVLTF
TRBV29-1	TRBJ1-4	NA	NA	TGCAGCGTTGGGGGCAGGGTGAATGAAAAACTGTTTTTT	CSVGGRVNEKLFF
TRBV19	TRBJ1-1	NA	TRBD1	TGTGCCAGTAGGGGCAGGGGGACGAACACTGAAGCTTTCTTT	CASRGRGTNTEAFF
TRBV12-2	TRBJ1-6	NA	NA	TGTGCAAGTCGCTTACCCTTTGGGGGGGTCCCTAATTCACCCCTCCACTTT	CASRLPFGGVPNSPLHF
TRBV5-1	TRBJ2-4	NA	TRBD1	TGCGCCAGCAGCTTGACAGGGGTCATAGCCAAAAACATTCAGTACTTC	CASSLTGVIAKNIQYF
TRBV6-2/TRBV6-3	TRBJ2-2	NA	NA	TGTGCCAGCAGTTATTTCCCATACACCGGGGAGCTGTTTTTT	CASSYFPYTGELFF
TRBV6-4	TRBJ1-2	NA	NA	TGTGCCAGCAGTGACTCAGAAGGGGACTATGGCTACACCTTC	CASSDSEGDYGYTF
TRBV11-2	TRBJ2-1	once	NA	TGTGCCAGCACCGGATTAGCGGTCTCCTACAATGAGCAGTTCTTC	CASTGLAVSYNEQFF
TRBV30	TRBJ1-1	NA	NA	TGTGCCTGTAAGCGGGAGACGAACACTGAAGCTTTCTTT	CACKRETNTEAFF
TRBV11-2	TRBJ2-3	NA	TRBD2	TGTGCCAGCAGCCTCATCGGGGGGGCGAGCACAGATACGCAGTATTTT	CASSLIGGASTDTQYF
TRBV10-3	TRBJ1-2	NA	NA	TGTGCCATCGCAGGACAGTCCTTCGAGGGATATGGCTACACCTTC	CAIAGQSFEGYGYTF
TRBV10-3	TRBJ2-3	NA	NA	TGTGCCATCAGTGAAGGACTTTCCACAGATACGCAGTATTTT	CAISEGLSTDTQYF
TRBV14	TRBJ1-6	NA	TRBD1	TGTGCCAGCAGCCATCTAACAGGGGGCTTTAATTCACCCCTCCACTTT	CASSHLTGGFNSPLHF
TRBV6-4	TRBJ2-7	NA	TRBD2	TGTGCCATGGCGGGGGAACAGTACGAGCAGTACTTC	CAMAGEQYEQYF
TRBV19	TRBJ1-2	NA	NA	TGTGCCACCGAAGGAGGTATTCGCTTCTATGGCTACACCTTC	CATEGGIRFYGYTF
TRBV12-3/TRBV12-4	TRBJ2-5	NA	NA	TGTGCCAGCAGTTTTGACAGCCAAGAGACCCAGTACTTC	CASSFDSQETQYF
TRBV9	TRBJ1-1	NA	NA	TGTGCCAGCAGCGATTCGGGGGGAGTGACTGAAGCTTTCTTT	CASSDSGGVTEAFF
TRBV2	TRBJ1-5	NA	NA	TGTGCCAGCAGTGAAGCCACTGGACAGTCGCAGCCCCAGCATTTT	CASSEATGQSQPQHF
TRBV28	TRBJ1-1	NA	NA	TGTGCCAGCAGTTCATGGGCCAGGTTTATTGACACTGAAGCTTTCTTT	CASSSWARFIDTEAFF
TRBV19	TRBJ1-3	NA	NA	TGTGCCAGTACTAAGGGGTTGGCTGGAAACACCATATATTTT	CASTKGLAGNTIYF
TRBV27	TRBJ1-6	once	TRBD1	TGTGCCAGCACCCTAAAACCGGGACAGGGCTTACCCCTCCACTTT	CASTLKPGQGLPLHF
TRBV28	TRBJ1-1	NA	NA	TGTGCCAGCAGTTTAGCGAACAGATTGAACACTGAAGCTTTCTTT	CASSLANRLNTEAFF
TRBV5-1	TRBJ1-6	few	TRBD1	TGCGCCAGCTCTTCCGGACAGGTAGATTCACCCCTCCACTTT	CASSSGQVDSPLHF
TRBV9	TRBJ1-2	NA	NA	TGTGCCAGCAGCGTAGAGGGGGACGGCTATGGCTACACCTTC	CASSVEGDGYGYTF
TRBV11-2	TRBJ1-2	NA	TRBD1	TGTGCCAGCAGCTCTGGGACAGGGTTAGGCTACACCTTC	CASSSGTGLGYTF